In this sample, the clone carrying this TCR beta chain turned up a few times. Antigen: not known. The data were obtained in a study of blood T cells in healthy people across ages. A second PCR of roughly 7 to 11 cycles used a sample-barcoded 5' primer and a J-beta primer mix. Each cDNA molecule was tagged by a template-switch adaptor that had 12 random nucleotides. MiXCR was run by TCRdb on the 5' RACE reads, yielding one entry per CDR3 protein. The data show around 1.5 million distinct CDR3 sequences, 40% to 50% seen once. Study-wide findings and caveats: In older individuals, TCR beta diversity per million T cells was lower, falling roughly linearly with age. It was not known whether donors were CMV positive (a possible confounder of expanded clonotype changes). As naive T cell percentage varied, TCR beta diversity correlated strongly with it.

The sequence derives from a woman younger than 30 in good health. Input material: blood.

The CDR3 coding sequence is TGTGCCAGCAGCTCCCTAGGGGTTACCAATTCACCCCTCCACTTT. It specifies CASSSLGVTNSPLHF. The chain employs TRBV6-2 or TRBV6-3 and TRBJ1-6; the D gene is possibly TRBD1 (5 bases). This CDR3 is built from 15 residues. Trimming removed 6 bases at V and 7 bases at J, with 16 bases between. The V gene's germline CDR1 is MNHEY and CDR2 SVGEGT.